The entry below gives a single T cell receptor (beta chain) sequence along with its context. Its antigen remains unknown. Time point specified: inflamed ileum from the surgical specimen. These data are taken from a study of T cell repertoires in ileal Crohn's disease. Repertoires were generated with immunoSEQ multiplex PCR, while TCRdb's copy carries only in-frame clones and drops some. This table holds around 15,000 clones, under 95% found once. General study findings and limits: Compared with CD4 T cells, sorted CD8 cells carried more expanded clones.

Per germline, CDR1 SGHTA and CDR2 FQGNSA. CDR3 length equals 15 residues. Deletions cut 5 bases from V and 2 bases from J, with 14 bases between. The V and J genes are TRBV7-2 and TRBJ2-3; the D gene is possibly TRBD2 (5 bases). The TCR sequence derives from an adult with Crohn's disease. The specimen was ileal tissue. CDR3 coding DNA: TGTGCCAGCAGCCCCGGACGGGGATCCACAGATACGCAGTATTTT. Protein: CASSPGRGSTDTQYF.